These 9 T cell receptor beta chains were all obtained from the same sample, sequenced in a study of shared clonotypes between healthy human individuals. Clones were read by immunoSEQ multiplex PCR, and TCRdb kept only the in-frame ones, dropping some. This table has 450,000 to 500,000 clones, more than 65% appearing once. The sample taken for sequencing was PBMCs. All receptors derive from a woman aged 40 to 50 in good health. Some clones in this sample may be carry-over from other donors' samples.

The rearrangement joins TRBV15 to TRBJ1-2; 8 bases are shared with TRBD1. With V trimmed by 1 base and J by 7 bases, 8 bases remained unmatched. The CDR3 totals 15 residues. Germline CDR1 is LNHNV and CDR2 is YYDKDF (reference sequence). In nucleotides, the CDR3 is TGTGCCACCAGCAGAGGTCGAACAGGGGGTAGTGGCTACACCTTC. Translating it yields CATSRGRTGGSGYTF.

The chain employs TRBV19 and TRBJ1-5, with D possibly matching TRBD1 (5 bases). Germline V gene lookup returns CDR1 LNHDA and CDR2 SQIVND (reference sequence). CDR3 size: 18 residues. V lost 6 bases and J 0 bases, leaving 21 bases between the germline ends. In DNA, the CDR3 is TGTGCCAGTAGGAAGGATAGGGGAGAGGGGTATAGCAATCAGCCCCAGCATTTT. Its protein product is CASRKDRGEGYSNQPQHF.

The count of this clone is one. J is TRBJ2-7 and V is TRBV4-2, with D perhaps matching TRBD1 or TRBD2 (5 bases each). V was shortened by 6 bases and J by 3 bases, with 15 bases between the two germline ends. The germline CDR1 and CDR2 sequences are LGHNA and YNFKEQ. The CDR3 has 14 amino acids. CDR3 region: CASSPGTSGYEQYF. The DNA for the CDR3 is TGTGCCAGCAGTCCCGGGACCTCGGGCTACGAGCAGTACTTC.

Written as DNA, the CDR3 is TGTGCCAGCAGCCCAGTAGGCGGGAGTGGAAACAATGAGCAGTTCTTC. Translated: CASSPVGGSGNNEQFF. The chain links TRBV7-2 to TRBJ2-1; TRBD2 aligns across 7 bases. The CDR3 is 16 residues long. V was clipped by 5 bases and J by 5 bases; unmatched bases: 12. Germline CDR1 is SGHTA and CDR2 is FQGNSA. The full variable domain, rest sourced from reference TRBV7-2 and TRBJ2-1, is GAGVSQSPSNKVTEKGKDVELRCDPISGHTALYWYRQSLGQGLEFLIYFQGNSAPDKSGLPSDRFSAERTGGSVSTLTIQRTQQEDSAVYLCASSPVGGSGNNEQFFGPGTRLTVL.

In the case of this clone: A far larger clone is one base from this, pointing to a likely read error. The chain employs TRBV6-5 and TRBJ2-5, with D perhaps matching TRBD1 or TRBD2 (5 bases each). Germline V gene sequence: CDR1 MNHEY, CDR2 SVGAGI. The CDR3 contains 15 residues. The CDR3: CASSYSEAGQEAQYF. The CDR3 nucleotides read TGTGCCAGCAGTTACTCGGAGGCAGGACAAGAGGCCCAGTACTTC.

This rearrangement joins TRBV9 to TRBJ2-2; TRBD1 is a possible D gene (6 bases). Deletions cut 5 bases from V and 0 bases from J, with 11 bases between. CDR1 is SGDLS and CDR2 is YYNGEE in the germline V gene. The CDR3 contains 15 residues. CDR3 loop: CASRAGTTNTGELFF. The CDR3 nucleotides are TGTGCCAGCAGAGCCGGGACAACGAACACCGGGGAGCTGTTTTTT.

This clone was found once. A far more abundant clone sits one base away, making this likely a read error. The sample has other DNA sequences that encode this CDR3 too. The genes are TRBV2 and TRBJ2-3, with a weak D call TRBD2 (6 bases). Germline-derived CDR1 and CDR2 are SNHLY and FYNNEI. This CDR3 has 14 amino acids. The CDR3 sequence: CASGLFQGTDTQYF. DNA of the CDR3: TGCGCCAGTGGACTATTCCAAGGCACAGATACGCAGTATTTT. Variable domain in full (rest from reference TRBV2 and TRBJ2-3): EPEVTQTPSHQVTQMGQEVILRCVPISNHLYFYWYRQILGQKVEFLVSFYNNEISEKSEIFDDQFSVERPDGSNFTLKIRSTKLEDSAMYFCASGLFQGTDTQYFGPGTRLTVL.

About this clone itself: A read error may explain this, as a much larger clone is one base away. V usage is TRBV6-6 and J usage is TRBJ2-1; 7 bases fit TRBD2. CDR3 length: 15 amino acids. Looked up from germline, CDR1 is MNHNY and CDR2 is SVGAGI (reference sequence). The ends lost 2 bases at V and 4 bases at J; junction bases unmatched: 5. Here the CDR3 reads CASSYGAGCYNEQFF. DNA of the CDR3: TGTGCCAGCAGTTACGGAGCGGGGTGTTACAATGAGCAGTTCTTC.

As for this clone: A much larger clonotype is one base distant, so this may be a read error. The V gene is TRBV18, the J gene TRBJ2-1, with 7 bases fitting TRBD1. J was trimmed by 3 bases and V by 1 base; bases with no gene match: 9. Germline lookup yields CDR1 KGHSH and CDR2 LQKENI. The CDR3 is 17 amino acids. The CDR3 sequence: CASSPLQRQGVYNEQFF. As DNA, the CDR3 is TGTGCCAGCTCACCACTCCAGAGGCAGGGGGTCTACAATGAGCAGTTCTTC.